The rows below give T cell receptor beta chains drawn from one sample of a study of blood T cell repertoires in COVID-19. The table came from immunoSEQ multiplex PCR; TCRdb's copy has only in-frame clones and leaves some out. This repertoire shows fewer than 35,000 clones, 80% to 95% found once; its top ten account for approximately 3.7%. What was sequenced was peripheral blood. The receptors were gathered from a man aged 55 to 70 with acute or convalescent COVID-19. Each CDR3 is given with its conserved first and last residue. D genes are given only for firm matches. Clone size, where shown, is once, few, many, or a class for clones that have expanded.

D gene | clone size | J gene | V gene | CDR3 DNA | CDR3 protein
TRBD1 | . | TRBJ1-1 | TRBV12-3/TRBV12-4 | TGTGCCAGCAGTTTTAGGGACAGAGGTTTCTTT | CASSFRDRGFF
TRBD1 | few | TRBJ1-1 | TRBV28 | TGTGCCAGCAAAATACGGACAGGGATCGGAGTGATGGACACTGAAGCTTTCTTT | CASKIRTGIGVMDTEAFF
. | . | TRBJ2-3 | TRBV27 | TGTGCCAGCAGTACCGGGACTAGCACAGATACGCAGTATTTT | CASSTGTSTDTQYF
. | . | TRBJ1-2 | TRBV18 | TGTGCCAGCTCACCGGGCCTAAACTATGGCTACACCTTC | CASSPGLNYGYTF
TRBD1 | . | TRBJ1-2 | TRBV5-1 | TGCGCCAGCAGGCAGCAGGCGGGACAGGGGTTCGGGGGCTACACCTTC | CASRQQAGQGFGGYTF
. | . | TRBJ1-1 | TRBV19 | TGTGCCAGTATTTTACGGTTTGAAGCTTTCTTT | CASILRFEAFF
TRBD1 | . | TRBJ1-2 | TRBV6-5 | TGTGCCAGCAGTTACCCCGGGACAGGGGGAAACTATGGCTACACCTTC | CASSYPGTGGNYGYTF
. | . | TRBJ2-1 | TRBV7-3 | TGTGCCAGCGGGCAGGGCGGCTACAATGAGCAGTTCTTC | CASGQGGYNEQFF
TRBD2 | . | TRBJ2-5 | TRBV2 | TGTGCCAGCACCACCGGGACTAGCGGGAGTTCGGAGACCCAGTACTTC | CASTTGTSGSSETQYF
TRBD1 | . | TRBJ2-5 | TRBV7-9 | TGTGCCAGCAGCTTGGGACAGATCCAAGAGACCCAGTACTTC | CASSLGQIQETQYF
TRBD1 | . | TRBJ1-3 | TRBV13 | TGTGCCAGCAGCTCCTCGGACAGGGGGAGCTCTGGAAACACCATATATTTT | CASSSSDRGSSGNTIYF
. | . | TRBJ2-7 | TRBV27 | TGTGCCAGCAGCTCTCCGGGTGGCGCCTACGAGCAGTACTTC | CASSSPGGAYEQYF
. | few | TRBJ1-2 | TRBV12-3/TRBV12-4 | TGTGCCAGCAGTACGACAGGAGGCTATGGCTACACCTTC | CASSTTGGYGYTF
TRBD1 | . | TRBJ1-5 | TRBV19 | TGTGCCAGTAGTATCACAGGGGTAGATCAGCCCCAGCATTTT | CASSITGVDQPQHF
TRBD2 | . | TRBJ2-1 | TRBV6-2/TRBV6-3 | TGTGCCAGCAGTATTAGCGGGAGAGCTTTTCGTGAGCAGTTCTTC | CASSISGRAFREQFF
TRBD2 | . | TRBJ2-5 | TRBV18 | TGTGCCAGCTCACCTAGCGGGATACAAGAGACCCAGTACTTC | CASSPSGIQETQYF
. | . | TRBJ1-6 | TRBV10-3 | TGTGCCATCAGCGCCAGGGGATCTGATTCACCCCTCCACTTT | CAISARGSDSPLHF
. | . | TRBJ2-5 | TRBV5-1 | TGCGCCAGCAGCCAAGGGGGGGGAGAGACCCAGTACTTC | CASSQGGGETQYF
TRBD1 | . | TRBJ1-1 | TRBV11-2 | TGTGCCAGCAGAAATCTAAGGCAGGGGGCGAACACTGAAGCTTTCTTT | CASRNLRQGANTEAFF
. | once | TRBJ1-6 | TRBV6-1 | TGTGCCAGCAGTGAATTTTCGGGGTATAATTCACCCCTCCACTTT | CASSEFSGYNSPLHF
. | . | TRBJ1-3 | TRBV5-1 | TGCGCCAGCAGCTTGGCCGGCGGGGGACCTGGAAACACCATATATTTT | CASSLAGGGPGNTIYF